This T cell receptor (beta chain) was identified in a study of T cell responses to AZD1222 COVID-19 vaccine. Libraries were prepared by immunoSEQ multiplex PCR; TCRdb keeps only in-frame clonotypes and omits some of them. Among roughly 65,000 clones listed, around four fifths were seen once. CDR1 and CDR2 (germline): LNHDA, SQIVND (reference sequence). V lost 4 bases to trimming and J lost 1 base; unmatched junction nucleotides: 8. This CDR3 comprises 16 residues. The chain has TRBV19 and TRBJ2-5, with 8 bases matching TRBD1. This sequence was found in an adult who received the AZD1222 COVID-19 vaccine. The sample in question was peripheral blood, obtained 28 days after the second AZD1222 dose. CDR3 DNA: TGTGCCAGTAGTAAACAGGGGGGATCCTTCCAAGAGACCCAGTACTTC. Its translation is CASSKQGGSFQETQYF.